This T cell receptor (beta chain) was captured in a study of shared clonotypes between healthy human individuals. Libraries were prepared by immunoSEQ multiplex PCR; TCRdb keeps only in-frame clonotypes and omits some of them. Found here are 1 million to 1.3 million clones, 70% to 80% of them singletons; the top ten hold roughly 0.57%. This clone was seen only once. Other nucleotide sequences in the sample specify the same CDR3. Trimming removed 0 bases at V and 6 bases at J, with 11 bases between. CDR3 length: 14 residues. Germline CDR1 is SGHRS and CDR2 is YFSETQ. V is TRBV5-1 and J is TRBJ2-3; perhaps TRBD2 as D (7 bases). Sequencing input: memory CD4+ T cells from PBMCs. Indicated subset: CD45RA-negative fraction. This receptor was identified in a man aged 18-30 years in good health. Some clones in this sample may be carry-over from other donors' samples. The CDR3 reads CASSLEGGGDTQYF. The CDR3 DNA follows: TGCGCCAGCAGCTTGGAAGGGGGAGGGGATACGCAGTATTTT. The whole variable domain, filled in from reference TRBV5-1 and TRBJ2-3, reads KAGVTQTPRYLIKTRGQQVTLSCSPISGHRSVSWYQQTPGQGLQFLFEYFSETQRNKGNFPGRFSGRQFSNSRSEMNVSTLELGDSALYLCASSLEGGGDTQYFGPGTRLTVL.